These T cell receptor beta chains were read from a single sample in a study of blood T cell repertoires in COVID-19. Profiling relied on immunoSEQ multiplex PCR, and the TCRdb table lists in-frame clones only, not all of them. The data show approximately 310,000 clones, 85% seen once. Sequencing was performed on PBMCs or T cells enriched from blood (not recorded which). The origin of the receptors is a woman aged 30 to 39 who had been exposed to COVID-19. Both conserved end residues are part of each CDR3. D genes are given only for firm matches. Size is omitted from some rows. Given values are once, few, many or a class for expanded clones.

CASMTGGPGELFF,TGTGCCAGCATGACAGGGGGTCCCGGGGAGCTGTTTTTT,TRBJ2-2,TRBD1,TRBV28,13,-
CASSQRQGIGKLFF,TGTGCCAGCAGCCAGCGACAGGGGATTGGAAAACTGTTTTTT,TRBJ1-4,TRBD1,TRBV3-1/TRBV3-2,14,-
CASSLAGGRSYEQYF,TGTGCCAGCAGCCTTGCCGGGGGGCGCTCCTACGAGCAGTACTTC,TRBJ2-7,-,TRBV7-9,15,-
CASRPTGGISNQPQHF,TGTGCCAGCAGACCCACAGGGGGCATAAGCAATCAGCCCCAGCATTTT,TRBJ1-5,TRBD1,TRBV27,16,-
CASGLGPDYEQYF,TGTGCCAGCGGTTTGGGGCCGGACTACGAGCAGTACTTC,TRBJ2-7,-,TRBV6-5,13,-
CASSFHQETQYF,TGTGCCAGCAGTTTCCATCAAGAGACCCAGTACTTC,TRBJ2-5,-,TRBV28,12,once
CASSATTGGHTEAFF,TGTGCCAGCAGTGCTACCACAGGGGGTCACACTGAAGCTTTCTTT,TRBJ1-1,TRBD1,TRBV27,15,few
CASSSGQDYEQYF,TGCGCCAGCAGCTCAGGACAGGACTACGAGCAGTACTTC,TRBJ2-7,TRBD1,TRBV5-1,13,-
CASGAGQGIGTGELFF,TGTGCTAGTGGTGCCGGACAGGGTATAGGTACCGGGGAGCTGTTTTTT,TRBJ2-2,TRBD1,TRBV12-5,16,once
CASSQWTTGTGASRYEKLFF,TGTGCCAGCAGCCAATGGACTACCGGGACAGGGGCCTCCCGGTATGAAAAACTGTTTTTT,TRBJ1-4,TRBD1,TRBV14,20,-
CASSLNRDEQYF,TGTGCCAGCAGCTTGAACAGGGACGAGCAGTACTTC,TRBJ2-7,-,TRBV5-5,12,-
CATSVLERGQGETQYF,TGTGCCACCAGCGTATTGGAAAGGGGACAGGGGGAGACCCAGTACTTC,TRBJ2-5,TRBD1,TRBV15,16,-